This paragraph reports one TCR beta chain. Its specificity is not known. This record comes from a study of early T cells in non-severe SARS-CoV-2 infection. Points from the study as a whole: Private and CD4 specificities were missed by VDJdb matching, skewed to anti-spike CD8.

TCRdb re-called the 5' RACE reads with MiXCR, one entry per CDR3 protein. The sample lists roughly 100,000 distinct CDR3 sequences, about an eighth occurring once. Source material: whole blood. This clonotype was obtained from an adult who was a healthcare worker with PCR-confirmed SARS-CoV-2 infection or an uninfected control (not recorded which).

CDR3 sequence reads: CASSSPGADGYTF. In DNA, the CDR3 is TGTGCCAGCAGCTCCCCCGGGGCTGATGGCTACACCTTC. The chain has TRBV7-6 and TRBJ1-2, with D possibly matching TRBD1 (5 bases). CDR1 is SGHVS and CDR2 is FNYEAQ in the germline V gene. This CDR3 comprises 13 residues. V was pared by 4 bases and J by 6 bases, with 12 bases between.